Each of the 9 T cell receptor beta chains below was sequenced from the same sample in a study of OX40 agonist ivuxolimab in advanced cancers. Assay: immunoSEQ multiplex PCR; the TCRdb copy retains only in-frame clones and omits some. The sample lists about 68,000 clones; roughly nine tenths were seen once. Sequenced here: CD4+ or CD8+ T cells sorted from blood, sampled in a trial of the OX40 agonist ivuxolimab. Source of these receptors: an adult with an advanced solid tumor such as melanoma, head and neck, liver or kidney cancer.

The J gene is TRBJ2-7, the V gene TRBV7-2; TRBD1 matches at 7 bases. This CDR3 has 15 amino acids. The germline V gene has CDR1 SGHTA and CDR2 FQGNSA. Germline trimming cut 5 bases from V and 1 base from J; bases unmatched to any gene: 8. This chain's CDR3 is CASSQGGQPSYEQYF. For the CDR3, the DNA is TGTGCCAGCAGCCAAGGGGGACAGCCTTCCTACGAGCAGTACTTC.

The gene calls are TRBV4-2 and TRBJ1-4, with a tentative D call TRBD1 (5 bases). Germline-derived CDR1 and CDR2 are LGHNA and YNFKEQ. This CDR3 is 16 amino acids long. V was pared by 1 base and J by 3 bases, with 12 bases between. The CDR3 DNA reads as TGTGCCAGCAGCCAAGCGTCCGGGACCTCTAATGAAAAACTGTTTTTT. Residues: CASSQASGTSNEKLFF.

V gene TRBV5-1 combines with J gene TRBJ2-1; 8 bases fit TRBD2. Germline CDR1 and CDR2: SGHRS and YFSETQ. There are 12 residues in the CDR3. Unmatched junction bases numbered 5, after V lost 0 bases and J lost 15 bases. CDR3 residues: CASSLDGRAGFF. Written as DNA, the CDR3 is TGCGCCAGCAGCTTGGACGGGAGGGCGGGGTTCTTC.

This chain connects TRBV10-3 to TRBJ2-1; D gene uncertain. The CDR3 is 11 amino acids. The V and J ends lost 3 bases and 6 bases respectively, with 3 bases between them. Per the germline V gene, CDR1 is ENHRY and CDR2 is SYGVKD. In nucleotides, the CDR3 is TGTGCCATCAGTGACCTCAATGAGCAGTTCTTC. This sequence encodes CAISDLNEQFF.

The V and J genes are TRBV6-1 and TRBJ2-3; maybe TRBD2 (6 bases). Trimming pared 4 bases from V and 6 bases from J, leaving 17 bases between. There are 15 residues in the CDR3. CDR1 and CDR2 from the germline V gene are MNHNS and SASEGT. CDR3: CASSVRTNSLDTQYF. The CDR3 coding sequence is TGTGCCAGCAGTGTACGGACTAACTCTCTGGATACGCAGTATTTT.

This chain links TRBV6-1 with TRBJ2-3; D is unclear. The length of the CDR3 is 14 residues. CDR1 is MNHNS and CDR2 is SASEGT in the germline V gene. Trimming cost V 4 bases and J 2 bases, with 10 bases left between them. CDR3 nucleotide sequence: TGTGCCAGCAGTGCCCAGCCACACACAGATACGCAGTATTTT. It specifies CASSAQPHTDTQYF.

CDR3 DNA sequence: TGTGCTAGTGGTTTGTCGGGGGGAGTGGAGACCCAGTACTTC. Protein product: CASGLSGGVETQYF. The chain uses TRBV12-5 and TRBJ2-5; 7 nucleotides match TRBD2. Germline lookup yields CDR1 LGHNT and CDR2 FRNRAP. The CDR3 covers 14 residues. J lost 5 bases, V lost 2 bases, and 5 bases had no gene match.

The table lists this clone with a count of one. The genes are TRBV14 and TRBJ2-2; D is perhaps TRBD2 (6 bases). Looked up from germline, CDR1 is SGHDN and CDR2 is FVKESK. The CDR3 runs 17 residues. V lost 0 bases, J lost 1 base, and 12 bases lay in between. CDR3 sequence reads: CASSQDWASENTGELFF. In DNA, the CDR3 is TGTGCCAGCAGCCAAGATTGGGCTAGCGAGAACACCGGGGAGCTGTTTTTT.

The chain carries TRBV5-1 and TRBJ2-1; D is perhaps TRBD1 or TRBD2 (5 bases each). The V gene lost 4 bases and the J gene lost 9 bases, with 20 bases spanning the gap. Germline lookup yields CDR1 SGHRS and CDR2 YFSETQ. The CDR3 covers 15 residues. The chain's CDR3 is CASSLRGDHPIEQFF. CDR3 bases: TGCGCCAGCAGCCTCCGAGGGGACCATCCCATTGAGCAGTTCTTC.